Presented here are 19 T cell receptor beta chains from one specimen sequenced in a study of cytomegalovirus exposure and HLA in healthy donors. The PCR used 60 Vbeta and 13 Jbeta primers. The table came from immunoSEQ multiplex PCR; TCRdb's copy has only in-frame clones and leaves some out. The sample carries 90,000 to 120,000 clones, roughly four fifths recorded once. The sample taken for sequencing was PBMCs. The receptors here all came from a man between 18 and 29 years old in good health and CMV-seronegative.

This chain connects TRBV27 to TRBJ1-1, with TRBD1 matching over 8 bases. This CDR3 contains 14 residues. With 7 bases clipped from V and 4 bases from J, the junction kept 8 bases outside the gene matches. The germline V gene encodes CDR1 MNHEY and CDR2 SMNVEV (reference sequence). Here the CDR3 DNA reads TGTGCCAGCATGGCAACCAGGGGGCTCACTGAAGCTTTCTTT. It encodes CASMATRGLTEAFF.

The gene calls are TRBV2 and TRBJ1-1; 10 bases agree with TRBD1. This CDR3 is 15 amino acids long. The trim removed 7 bases at V and 1 base at J, leaving 6 bases unmatched. The germline V gene has CDR1 SNHLY and CDR2 FYNNEI. The CDR3 DNA reads as TGTGCCAGCACGGGACAGGGGTATTCGAACACTGAAGCTTTCTTT. Its translation is CASTGQGYSNTEAFF.

This clone was seen more than once but under ten times. V and J are TRBV5-1 and TRBJ1-1; 8 bases match TRBD1. Trimming removed 2 bases from V and 4 bases from J; junction bases left unmatched: 4. The V gene's germline CDR1 is SGHRS and CDR2 YFSETQ. The CDR3 spans 14 residues. CDR3 sequence (DNA): TGCGCCAGCAGCTTCGGACAGGGAATCACTGAAGCTTTCTTT. Protein: CASSFGQGITEAFF. Full variable domain (outside the CDR3, taken from reference TRBV5-1 and TRBJ1-1): KAGVTQTPRYLIKTRGQQVTLSCSPISGHRSVSWYQQTPGQGLQFLFEYFSETQRNKGNFPGRFSGRQFSNSRSEMNVSTLELGDSALYLCASSFGQGITEAFFGQGTRLTVV.

The rearrangement uses TRBV19 and TRBJ2-7; D call uncertain. There are 12 residues in the CDR3. The ends were cut back, 10 bases at V and 2 bases at J, with 12 bases in the middle. Germline lookup yields CDR1 LNHDA and CDR2 SQIVND (reference sequence). The CDR3 is CATQTPTYEQYF. DNA for the CDR3: TGTGCCACTCAGACTCCGACCTACGAGCAGTACTTC.

DNA for the CDR3: TGCGCCAGCAAACTAGACGACACCGGGGAGCTGTTTTTT. Amino acid sequence: CASKLDDTGELFF. V usage is TRBV5-1 and J usage is TRBJ2-2; perhaps TRBD2 as D (5 bases). CDR1 and CDR2 from the germline V gene are SGHRS and YFSETQ. The V end was cut by 6 bases, the J end by 3 bases, with 9 bases between. The CDR3 extends over 13 amino acids.

This sequence joins TRBV28 and TRBJ2-2, with D possibly being TRBD1 (5 bases). V was cut by 4 bases and J by 4 bases, with 13 bases left in between. Germline loops: CDR1 MDHEN, CDR2 SYDVKM. The CDR3 consists of 15 residues. The CDR3 protein is CASSSRQLGTGELFF. CDR3 coding DNA: TGTGCCAGCAGTTCACGACAGCTCGGCACCGGGGAGCTGTTTTTT.

The V and J genes are TRBV5-4 and TRBJ1-5; 10 bases are shared with TRBD1. The CDR3 spans 16 residues. In germline, CDR1 is SGHNT, CDR2 YYREEE (reference sequence). V shed 4 bases and J 5 bases; nucleotides not matched to a gene: 9. CDR3 sequence reads: CASSQEAGQGDQPQHF. DNA of the CDR3: TGTGCCAGCAGCCAAGAGGCTGGACAGGGGGATCAGCCCCAGCATTTT.

This clone was counted a few times. V and J are TRBV4-3 and TRBJ1-1; no reliable D call. Trimming removed 0 bases at V and 4 bases at J, with 15 bases between. Germline lookup yields CDR1 LGHNA and CDR2 YSLEER. The CDR3 is made up of 16 amino acids. In nucleotides, the CDR3 is TGCGCCAGCAGCCAAGATCGGGGAGGGCTGGGCACTGAAGCTTTCTTT. Protein: CASSQDRGGLGTEAFF.

The rearrangement uses TRBV18 and TRBJ2-7; D perhaps matches TRBD1 (5 bases). Germline V gives CDR1 KGHSH, CDR2 LQKENI. The germline V and J ends were trimmed by 8 bases and 2 bases, with 13 bases remaining between them. This CDR3 has 13 amino acids. DNA of the CDR3: TGTGCCAGCCGACTGGACACTACCTACGAGCAGTACTTC. Its translation is CASRLDTTYEQYF.

Comments on this clone: Germline is not matched at one junction end, which may reflect a read error. The rearrangement links TRBV6-5 to TRBJ1-2; D possibly corresponds to TRBD1 (6 bases). This CDR3 is built from 16 residues. Per the germline V gene, CDR1 is MNHEY and CDR2 is SVGAGI. The CDR3 region is CASSYSNRDGNYGYPF. The DNA of the CDR3 is TGTGCCAGCAGTTACTCGAACAGGGACGGTAACTATGGCTACCCCTTC.

The chain couples TRBV7-5 to TRBJ2-5; TRBD2 is the table's D call and was not checked against the DNA. TRBV7-5 is classified as a pseudogene. CDR3 length equals 17 residues. CDR3 DNA: TGTGTCAGAAGCTTAGAGTCGCTAGCGGCAGCCCAAGAGACCCAGTACTTC. Translated, it gives CVRSLESLAAAQETQYF.

This clone was seen only a few times. V and J are TRBV13 and TRBJ2-3; TRBD2 matches at 11 bases. Trimming at V came to 5 bases and at J to 6 bases, leaving 7 bases not matched to a gene. The CDR3 is made up of 15 amino acids. Germline V gives CDR1 PRHDT, CDR2 FYEKMQ (reference sequence). CDR3 sequence (DNA): TGTGCCAGCAGCACCCGTAGCGGGGGGGCCGATACGCAGTATTTT. This codes for CASSTRSGGADTQYF.

The CDR3 sequence is CASNTGQGSHEQYF. The CDR3 nucleotides read TGCGCCAGCAATACGGGACAGGGATCACACGAGCAGTACTTC. The gene calls are TRBV5-1 and TRBJ2-7; 9 bases map to TRBD1. The CDR3 is 14 residues long. V gave up 6 bases and J gave up 5 bases; unmatched junction bases: 9. Germline loops: CDR1 SGHRS, CDR2 YFSETQ. Looking up the rest from reference TRBV5-1 and TRBJ2-7 gives the full variable domain: KAGVTQTPRYLIKTRGQQVTLSCSPISGHRSVSWYQQTPGQGLQFLFEYFSETQRNKGNFPGRFSGRQFSNSRSEMNVSTLELGDSALYLCASNTGQGSHEQYFGPGTRLTVT.

This clone was seen a handful of times. J is TRBJ1-1 and V is TRBV6-1; maybe TRBD1 (5 bases). V shed 7 bases and J shed 0 bases, with 12 bases lying between them. The germline gives CDR1 MNHNS, CDR2 SASEGT. The CDR3 is 14 amino acids. As DNA, the CDR3 is TGTGCCAGCAACCCGACAGAGTTGAACACTGAAGCTTTCTTT. It is translated as CASNPTELNTEAFF.

The chain recombines TRBV4-2 with TRBJ1-1; 9 bases are a match to TRBD1. Per germline, CDR1 LGHNA and CDR2 YNFKEQ. The CDR3 contains 15 residues. V dropped 4 bases and J dropped 3; count of bases not matched to a gene: 6. Here the CDR3 DNA reads TGTGCCAGCAGCCCTAGTGGGGACAGGGACACTGAAGCTTTCTTT. It codes for CASSPSGDRDTEAFF.

This clone was observed a handful of times. The chain couples TRBV9 to TRBJ1-2; TRBD1 matches 8 bases. The CDR3 spans 16 residues. The J segment lost 4 bases and the V segment lost 0 bases, leaving 8 bases of the junction unmatched. Looked up from germline, CDR1 is SGDLS and CDR2 is YYNGEE. This CDR3 reads CASSVVGTGGLYGYTF. The CDR3 DNA is TGTGCCAGCAGCGTAGTTGGGACAGGAGGCCTCTATGGCTACACCTTC.

This clone was seen only a few times. This chain uses TRBV2 with TRBJ1-2; D might be TRBD1 (6 bases). Germline V lookup: CDR1 SNHLY, CDR2 FYNNEI. V gave up 7 bases and J gave up 1 base, with 13 bases separating them. The CDR3 covers 14 residues. In nucleotides, the CDR3 is TGTGCCAGCAATGGAAGGGGGAGTAACTATGGCTACACCTTC. Translation gives CASNGRGSNYGYTF.

This rearrangement joins TRBV7-2 to TRBJ1-5; D is possibly TRBD1 (6 bases). This CDR3 has 18 residues. The V gene's germline CDR1 is SGHTA and CDR2 FQGNSA. Trimming left V 10 bases short and J 0 bases short, with 25 bases between. CDR3 nucleotide sequence: TGTGCCACCCGGGCCGGGACACGGCTCCCCCTTAGCAATCAGCCCCAGCATTTT. This gives the protein CATRAGTRLPLSNQPQHF.

In this sample, this clone turned up once. V and J are TRBV9 and TRBJ2-1; 7 nucleotides match TRBD1. There are 16 residues in the CDR3. Germline CDR1 is SGDLS and CDR2 is YYNGEE. V trimming: 4 bases; J trimming: 0 bases; junction bases outside the gene matches: 7. In DNA form, the CDR3 reads TGTGCCAGCAGCAACCGACAGGGTACCTCCTACAATGAGCAGTTCTTC. The encoded protein is CASSNRQGTSYNEQFF.